This TCR beta chain was recorded in a study of cytomegalovirus exposure and HLA in healthy donors. General study points: Some TCR beta chains (164 of them) were listed as cytomegalovirus-associated. Reports showed the classifier diagnosing cytomegalovirus status with high specificity and sensitivity.

As to this clone: Its target is unknown.

The repertoire was sequenced with immunoSEQ multiplex PCR; TCRdb's copy has only in-frame clones and lacks some. The data show just under 150,000 clones, roughly 89% seen once. There are 15 residues in the CDR3. Germline V gene lookup returns CDR1 SGHNT and CDR2 YYREEE (reference sequence). Trimming cost V 4 bases and J 0 bases; bases outside gene matches: 5. Sequenced sample: PBMCs. The rearrangement uses TRBV5-4 and TRBJ1-2, with 8 bases matching TRBD1. The source of this sequence is a man aged 18 to 30 in good health and CMV-seropositive. CDR3 nucleotide sequence: TGTGCCAGCAGCGAGAGGACAGGGACTAACTATGGCTACACCTTC. Translated: CASSERTGTNYGYTF.